This T cell receptor beta chain was captured in a study of blood T cell repertoires in COVID-19. Sequencing used immunoSEQ multiplex PCR; TCRdb keeps in-frame clones, though not all of them. In the table there are some 270,000 clones, roughly 90% of which are singletons. Germline values: CDR1 LGHNA, CDR2 YSLEER. Deletions cut 0 bases from V and 5 bases from J, with 8 bases between. The CDR3 contains 13 residues. Enrolled during active infection, Seattle patients were then followed longitudinally. Sequencing was done on a sample of peripheral blood. The chain employs TRBV4-3 and TRBJ2-7; no clear D gene. This TCR came from a woman aged 55 to 70 with COVID-19, enrolled during active disease. The CDR3 coding sequence is TGCGCCAGCAGCCAAGATTTCAGCGACGAGCAGTACTTC. Its protein is CASSQDFSDEQYF.